These 4 T cell receptor beta chains originate from one sample sequenced in a study of blood T cell repertoires in COVID-19. Generated by immunoSEQ multiplex PCR, the TCRdb table keeps only in-frame clones and is missing some. The sample includes under 250,000 clones, around 85% seen only once; the top ten take approximately 1.2%. Sequencing was done on a sample of PBMCs or T cells enriched from blood (not recorded which). The receptors derive from a middle-aged woman with acute COVID-19.

This chain connects TRBV4-1 to TRBJ1-2, with D unclear. Germline V lookup: CDR1 MGHRA, CDR2 YSYEKL. Trimming took off 6 bases at V and 2 bases at J, with 13 bases between the two ends. The CDR3 loop spans 14 amino acids. CDR3: CASSLSPQNYGYTF. The CDR3 DNA is TGCGCCAGCAGTTTGTCTCCTCAGAACTATGGCTACACCTTC.

V usage is TRBV7-9 and J usage is TRBJ1-1, with a tentative D call TRBD1 (6 bases). Trimming removed 6 bases at V and 4 bases at J, with 12 bases between. The CDR3 runs to 13 residues. CDR1 is SEHNR and CDR2 is FQNEAQ in the germline V gene (reference sequence). CDR3 protein: CASRRTEGTEAFF. The CDR3 region has the DNA TGTGCCAGCAGACGGACAGAGGGCACTGAAGCTTTCTTT.

V is TRBV29-1 and J is TRBJ1-2; D unresolved. Per the germline V gene, CDR1 is SQVTM and CDR2 is ANQGSEA. Trimming shortened V by 7 bases and J by 4 bases, and 13 bases separated the two germline ends. This CDR3 is built from 12 residues. The DNA for the CDR3 is TGCAGCGCCGAAGGACTCGTCTATGGCTACACCTTC. This translates into CSAEGLVYGYTF. Drawing the rest from reference TRBV29-1 and TRBJ1-2, the complete variable domain is SAVISQKPSRDICQRGTSLTIQCQVDSQVTMMFWYRQQPGQSLTLIATANQGSEATYESGFVIDKFPISRPNLTFSTLTVSNMSPEDSSIYLCSAEGLVYGYTFGSGTRLTVV.

The chain is built from TRBV28 and TRBJ1-4; D is uncertain. This CDR3 is built from 11 residues. The ends were cut back, 6 bases at V and 12 bases at J, with 11 bases in the middle. Germline assignment: CDR1 MDHEN and CDR2 SYDVKM. The CDR3 spells CASSNPEELFF. The CDR3 coding sequence is TGTGCCAGCAGCAACCCTGAGGAACTGTTTTTT.